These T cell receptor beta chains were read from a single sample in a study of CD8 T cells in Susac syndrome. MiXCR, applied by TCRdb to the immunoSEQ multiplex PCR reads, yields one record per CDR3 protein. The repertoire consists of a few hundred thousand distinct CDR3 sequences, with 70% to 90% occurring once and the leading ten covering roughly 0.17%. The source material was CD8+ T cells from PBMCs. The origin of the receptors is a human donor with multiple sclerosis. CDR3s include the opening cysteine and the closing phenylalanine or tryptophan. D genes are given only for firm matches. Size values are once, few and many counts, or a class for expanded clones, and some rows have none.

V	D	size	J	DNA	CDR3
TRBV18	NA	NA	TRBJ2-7	TGTGCCAGCTCACCTACTAGCTCCGAGCAGTACTTC	CASSPTSSEQYF
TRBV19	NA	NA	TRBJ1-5	TGTGCCAGTAGTATTCTCTCCACGAAAGATCAGCCCCAGCATTTT	CASSILSTKDQPQHF
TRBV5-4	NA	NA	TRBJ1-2	TGTGCCAGCAGCGACTGGGACAACGGGTACGGTGGCTACACCTTC	CASSDWDNGYGGYTF
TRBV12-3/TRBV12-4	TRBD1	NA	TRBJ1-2	TGTGCCAGCAGTATCCCTGGGGGACAGGGAGTCTATGGCTACACCTTC	CASSIPGGQGVYGYTF
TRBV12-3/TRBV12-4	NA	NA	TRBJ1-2	TGTGCCAGCAGCCAAAGGGGGTCCCTCTATGGCTACACCTTC	CASSQRGSLYGYTF
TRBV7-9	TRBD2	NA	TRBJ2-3	TGTGCCTCCACCACGGCGGGAGGCCTCACAGATACGCAGTATTTT	CASTTAGGLTDTQYF
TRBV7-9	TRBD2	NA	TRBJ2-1	TGTGCCAGCAGAGCCTCCGAGGCGGGAGAAGCATACAATGAGCAGTTCTTC	CASRASEAGEAYNEQFF
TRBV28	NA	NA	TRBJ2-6	TGTGCCAGCAGTTCTACAGGGGACTTCCTCTCTGGGGCCAACGTCCTGACTTTC	CASSSTGDFLSGANVLTF
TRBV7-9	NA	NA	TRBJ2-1	TGTGCCAGCAGCCCTTGGACGGATAATGAGCAGTTCTTC	CASSPWTDNEQFF
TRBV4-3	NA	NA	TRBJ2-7	TGCGCCAGCAGCCAGAGCGACTCCTACGAGCAGTACTTC	CASSQSDSYEQYF
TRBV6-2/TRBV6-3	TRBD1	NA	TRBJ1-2	TGTGCCAGCAGTGCCGGGGACAGTATTGGCTACACCTTC	CASSAGDSIGYTF
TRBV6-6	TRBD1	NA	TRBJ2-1	TGTGCCAGCAGGGACAGGGGGCAGAGGAATGAGCAGTTCTTC	CASRDRGQRNEQFF
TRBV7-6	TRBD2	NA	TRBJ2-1	TGTGCCAGCAGCCCGGGGCGGCTAGCGGGAAGCGGTGAGCAGTTCTTC	CASSPGRLAGSGEQFF
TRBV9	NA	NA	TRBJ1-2	TGTGCCAGCAGCGCTCACCCGCCTGGAGGTTCCTACGGCTACACCTTC	CASSAHPPGGSYGYTF
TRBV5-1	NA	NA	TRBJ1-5	TGCGCCAGCAGCTGCCCGGCCGAAAATGTATCGGAGCCCCAGCATTTT	CASSCPAENVSEPQHF
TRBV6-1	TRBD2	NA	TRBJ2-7	TGTGCCAGCAGTCCACTCCGACTAGCGGGGCCCGTCGGCGAGCAGTACTTC	CASSPLRLAGPVGEQYF
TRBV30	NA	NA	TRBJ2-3	TGTGCCTGGAGTGTCGCCCGGTACACAGATACGCAGTATTTT	CAWSVARYTDTQYF
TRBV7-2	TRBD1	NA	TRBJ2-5	TGTGCCAGCAGCTTAGCGATGAGACAGGGGGCGTACGGTTGGGAGACCCAGTACTTC	CASSLAMRQGAYGWETQYF
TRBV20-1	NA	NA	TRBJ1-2	TGCAGTGCTAGACCCCTGGCGGCGGACTATGGCTACACCTTC	CSARPLAADYGYTF
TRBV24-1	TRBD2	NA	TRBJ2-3	TGTGCCACCAGTGATTCCAAGCTAGCGGGGGCCAGCACAGATACGCAGTATTTT	CATSDSKLAGASTDTQYF
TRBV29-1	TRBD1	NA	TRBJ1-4	TGCAGCGCCCGAGGGGGCAGCTCTAATGAAAAACTGTTTTTT	CSARGGSSNEKLFF
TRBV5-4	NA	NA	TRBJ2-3	TGTGCCAGCAGCCTCCCACAGGGCCCCACAGATACGCAGTATTTT	CASSLPQGPTDTQYF
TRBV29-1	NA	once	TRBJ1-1	TGCAGCGTTACCGATGACAGGTTAAACACTGAAGCTTTCTTT	CSVTDDRLNTEAFF
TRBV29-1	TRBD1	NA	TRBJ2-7	TGCAGCGTTGAAGATTGGACCGGGACAGGGGTATTAGCGGGCTACGAGCAGTACTTC	CSVEDWTGTGVLAGYEQYF
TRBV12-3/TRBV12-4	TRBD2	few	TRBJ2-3	TGTGCCAGCAGTTTAGCTGGACTAGCGGGAGCAGATACGCAGTATTTT	CASSLAGLAGADTQYF
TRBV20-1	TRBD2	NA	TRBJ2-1	TGCAGTGCTAGTCCGGAGCGGGGGTTATTAAACAATGAGCAGTTCTTC	CSASPERGLLNNEQFF
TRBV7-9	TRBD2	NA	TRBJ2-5	TGTGCCAGCAGCCCGTTAGCGGGTCCCGAAGAGACCCAGTACTTC	CASSPLAGPEETQYF
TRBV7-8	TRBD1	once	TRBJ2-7	TGTGCCAGCAGCTTCCACCAGGGGGTAACCTCCTACGAGCAGTACTTC	CASSFHQGVTSYEQYF
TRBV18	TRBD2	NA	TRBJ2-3	TGTGCCAGCTCCCCTCGTGGGGGACTAGCGGGCACAGATACGCAGTATTTT	CASSPRGGLAGTDTQYF
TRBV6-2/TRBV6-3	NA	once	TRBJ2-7	TGTGCCAGCAGTTACGTCAGTCCAGGTTACGAGCAGTACTTC	CASSYVSPGYEQYF
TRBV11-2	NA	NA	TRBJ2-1	TGTGCCAGCAGCCCTATCCCGGGACGGGACGAGCAGTTCTTC	CASSPIPGRDEQFF
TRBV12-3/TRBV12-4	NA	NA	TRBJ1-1	TGTGCCAGCAGACCCCTTGGTAGGCTTGGAGTTTTCTTT	CASRPLGRLGVFF
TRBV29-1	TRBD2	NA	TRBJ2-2	TGCAGCGTTTCGGGAGGGGGCACCGGGGAGCTGTTTTTT	CSVSGGGTGELFF
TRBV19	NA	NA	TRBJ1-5	TGTGCCAGTAGTAAGGCATCTAGCAATCAGCCCCAGCATTTT	CASSKASSNQPQHF
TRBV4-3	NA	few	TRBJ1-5	TGCGCCAGCAGCCAAGATATGAGTGGCAATCAGCCCCAGCATTTT	CASSQDMSGNQPQHF
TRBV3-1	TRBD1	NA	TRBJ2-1	TGTGCCAGCAGCCAAACCCTACGGGACAGTATGTACAATGAGCAGTTCTTC	CASSQTLRDSMYNEQFF
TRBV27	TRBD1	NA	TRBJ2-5	TGTGCCAGCAGTTTATCGGAGGGGGACAGGTACCAAGAGACCCAGTACTTC	CASSLSEGDRYQETQYF
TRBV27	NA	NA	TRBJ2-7	TGTGCCAGCAGTTTATCGACGGGGATAGGCCACGAGCAGTACTTC	CASSLSTGIGHEQYF
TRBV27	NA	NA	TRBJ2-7	TGTGCCAGCAGCCGACTAGTGCAGGGCTACGAGCAGTACTTC	CASSRLVQGYEQYF
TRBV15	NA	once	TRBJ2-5	TGTGCCACCAGCAAAAGCGACACGTTCCTCCAAGAGACCCAGTACTTC	CATSKSDTFLQETQYF
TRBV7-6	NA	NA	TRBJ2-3	TGTGCCAGCAGGGCCGAAGCCGATACGCAGTATTTT	CASRAEADTQYF
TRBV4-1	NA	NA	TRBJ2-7	TGCGCCAGCAGCCAAGATAAGGGGCTGACCTACGAGCAGTACTTC	CASSQDKGLTYEQYF
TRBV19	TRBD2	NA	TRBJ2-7	TGTGCCAGTAGTATCAGTACGGGACTAACCTACGAGCAGTACTTC	CASSISTGLTYEQYF